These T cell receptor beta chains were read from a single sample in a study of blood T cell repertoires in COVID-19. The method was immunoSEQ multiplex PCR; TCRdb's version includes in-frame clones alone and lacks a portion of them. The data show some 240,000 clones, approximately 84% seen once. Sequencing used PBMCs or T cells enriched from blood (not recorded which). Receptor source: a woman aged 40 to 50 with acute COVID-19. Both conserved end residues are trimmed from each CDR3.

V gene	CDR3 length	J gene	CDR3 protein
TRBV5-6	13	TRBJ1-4	ASSLGGRLGEKLF
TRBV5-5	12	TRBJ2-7	ASSLVRFSYEQY
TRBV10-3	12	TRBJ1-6	AISGQGASSPLH
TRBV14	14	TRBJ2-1	ASSQIPSGSQHEQF
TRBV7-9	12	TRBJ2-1	ASSLASSYNEQF
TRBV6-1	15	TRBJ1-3	ASSDLGQVFSGNTIY
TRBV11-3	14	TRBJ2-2	ASSHPGQGATGELF
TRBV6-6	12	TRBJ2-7	ASSYGAGYYEQY
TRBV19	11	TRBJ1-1	ASSISGSTEAF
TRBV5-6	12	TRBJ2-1	ASRRTSGMHEQF
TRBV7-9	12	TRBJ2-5	ASSLRQGGETQY
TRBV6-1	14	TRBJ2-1	ASSDILLNSYNEQF
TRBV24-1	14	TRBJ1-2	ATSDWKGQGQKGYT
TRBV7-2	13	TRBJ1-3	ASSLLAEPGNTIY
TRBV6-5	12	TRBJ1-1	ASSYSGGLSEAF
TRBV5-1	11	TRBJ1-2	ASRPTGDYGYT
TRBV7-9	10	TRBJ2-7	ASSPSSYEQY
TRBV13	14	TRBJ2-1	ASSSVRGREYNEQF
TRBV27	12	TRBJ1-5	ASSPDRSNQPQH
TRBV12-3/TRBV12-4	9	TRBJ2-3	ASSLRDTQY